These 19 T cell receptor beta chains originate from one sample sequenced in a study of Ad26.COV2.S vaccination and SARS-CoV-2 variants. Sequencing was performed with immunoSEQ multiplex PCR; in TCRdb, only in-frame clones are kept and a portion is missing. Of some 350,000 clones in the sample, under 95% are singletons; the top ten hold under 4%. The material sequenced was peripheral blood, taken after recovery from COVID-19. Receptors were obtained from a human donor who had recovered from COVID-19.

The rearrangement joins TRBV11-2 to TRBJ2-5, with D possibly matching TRBD2 (6 bases). Germline lookup yields CDR1 SGHAT and CDR2 FQNNGV. The CDR3 is 17 amino acids. Deletions cut 5 bases from V and 1 base from J, with 20 bases between. CDR3 protein: CASSLVVYSGVQETQYF. The DNA of the CDR3 is TGTGCCAGCAGCCTGGTGGTATATTCGGGGGTCCAAGAGACCCAGTACTTC. The full variable domain, with the rest looked up from reference TRBV11-2 and TRBJ2-5, is EAGVAQSPRYKIIEKRQSVAFWCNPISGHATLYWYQQILGQGPKLLIQFQNNGVVDDSQLPKDRFSAERLKGVDSTLKIQPAKLEDSAVYLCASSLVVYSGVQETQYFGPGTRLLVL.

This chain links TRBV19 with TRBJ2-5; D possibly corresponds to TRBD2 (5 bases). The CDR3 is 14 residues long. From germline, CDR1 is LNHDA and CDR2 SQIVND (reference sequence). CDR3 nucleotides: TGTGCTACTCGAGCGGACCGCTCGTGGGGTGCCCAGTACTTC. The encoded protein is CATRADRSWGAQYF.

The CDR3 protein is CASSWSDRQNTGELFF. The CDR3 DNA reads as TGTGCCAGCAGCTGGTCGGACAGACAGAACACCGGGGAGCTGTTTTTT. V gene TRBV5-6 combines with J gene TRBJ2-2; possible D gene TRBD1, 6 bases. The CDR3 extends over 16 amino acids. Germline V gives CDR1 SGHDT, CDR2 YYEEEE. V gave up 3 bases and J gave up 1 base, with 13 bases separating them.

The chain has TRBV12-3 or TRBV12-4 and TRBJ2-1; maybe TRBD1 (6 bases). The V end was cut by 2 bases, the J end by 5 bases, with 7 bases between. The CDR3 runs 13 residues. DNA for the CDR3: TGTGCCAGCAGTTTATCAGGGGACAATGAGCAGTTCTTC. Translating it yields CASSLSGDNEQFF.

The V gene is TRBV7-9, the J gene TRBJ1-1; D not certain. CDR1 is SEHNR and CDR2 is FQNEAQ in the germline V gene (reference sequence). Trimming shortened V by 7 bases and J by 2 bases, and 5 bases separated the two germline ends. The CDR3 has 11 amino acids. CDR3 region: CASNGNTEAFF. The CDR3 nucleotides are TGTGCCAGCAACGGCAACACTGAAGCTTTCTTT. Filled out from reference TRBV7-9 and TRBJ1-1, the complete variable domain reads DTGVSQNPRHKITKRGQNVTFRCDPISEHNRLYWYRQTLGQGPEFLTYFQNEAQLEKSRLLSDRFSAERPKGSFSTLEIQRTEQGDSAMYLCASNGNTEAFFGQGTRLTVV.

The V and J genes are TRBV7-9 and TRBJ1-4; the D is unclear. CDR3 size: 15 residues. V gave up 4 bases and J gave up 8 bases, with 17 bases separating them. Germline V gene data show CDR1 as SEHNR and CDR2 as FQNEAQ (reference sequence). The CDR3 DNA sequence: TGTGCCAGCAGCTACGGACGGCTAAAGAGGGAAAAACTGTTTTTT. It yields the protein CASSYGRLKREKLFF.

This rearrangement joins TRBV6-5 to TRBJ1-2; D is possibly TRBD1 (5 bases). CDR3 length: 14 amino acids. Germline V gene lookup returns CDR1 MNHEY and CDR2 SVGAGI. Trimming stripped 8 bases from V and 2 bases from J, with 15 bases between. The CDR3 DNA follows: TGTGCCAGCTCTAGGGCACGGGGGAACTATGGCTACACCTTC. It is translated as CASSRARGNYGYTF.

This rearrangement joins TRBV18 to TRBJ1-2, with D tentatively TRBD1 (5 bases). Trimming removed 3 bases from V and 2 bases from J, with 13 bases in between. Germline-derived CDR1 and CDR2 are KGHSH and LQKENI. This CDR3 comprises 15 residues. CDR3 DNA sequence: TGTGCCAGCTCACCGGGCTTCACAGGCAACTATGGCTACACCTTC. Amino acids: CASSPGFTGNYGYTF.

The chain couples TRBV11-2 to TRBJ2-1; 13 bases are a match to TRBD2. Germline V gene data show CDR1 as SGHAT and CDR2 as FQNNGV. The CDR3 totals 16 residues. The V and J ends lost 3 bases and 8 bases, in that order; junction bases with no gene match: 7. Here the CDR3 DNA reads TGTGCCAGCAGCTTGTCCGGGACTAGCGGGATCTATGAGCAGTTCTTC. Translation gives CASSLSGTSGIYEQFF. Using reference TRBV11-2 and TRBJ2-1 for the parts outside the CDR3, the full variable domain is EAGVAQSPRYKIIEKRQSVAFWCNPISGHATLYWYQQILGQGPKLLIQFQNNGVVDDSQLPKDRFSAERLKGVDSTLKIQPAKLEDSAVYLCASSLSGTSGIYEQFFGPGTRLTVL.

The chain recombines TRBV16 with TRBJ1-2; D uncertain. Germline lookup yields CDR1 KGHSY and CDR2 FQNENV. The CDR3 consists of 13 residues. V was cut by 5 bases and J by 4 bases, with 11 bases left in between. As DNA, the CDR3 is TGTGCCAGCAGCAGGAGGGATCTCTATGGCTACACCTTC. This encodes CASSRRDLYGYTF.

V gene TRBV5-6 combines with J gene TRBJ1-1, with D hard to call. Deletions cut 4 bases from V and 5 bases from J, with 15 bases between. Germline V gene data show CDR1 as SGHDT and CDR2 as YYEEEE. The CDR3 consists of 14 residues. CDR3 in DNA: TGTGCCAGCAGCCTACCACTACTTGGGACTGAAGCTTTCTTT. As protein: CASSLPLLGTEAFF.

The V and J genes are TRBV15 and TRBJ1-1; no definite D call. CDR1 and CDR2 from the germline V gene are LNHNV and YYDKDF (reference sequence). Trimming took off 3 bases at V and 3 bases at J, with 11 bases between the two ends. The CDR3 spans 14 residues. CDR3 bases: TGTGCCACCAGCAGGGGATCGGTGGACACTGAAGCTTTCTTT. Its protein product is CATSRGSVDTEAFF.

V gene TRBV5-1 combines with J gene TRBJ2-5; no reliable D call. The V end lost 1 base, the J end lost 1 base, and 14 bases lay between the germline ends. The germline CDR1 and CDR2 sequences are SGHRS and YFSETQ. This CDR3 has 16 amino acids. The CDR3 protein is CASSLSLSGIQETQYF. The CDR3 DNA sequence: TGCGCCAGCAGCTTGTCGTTAAGTGGGATCCAAGAGACCCAGTACTTC.

The genes are TRBV3-1 (or the pseudogene TRBV3-2) and TRBJ1-2; D is uncertain. CDR3 length: 18 amino acids. Per the germline V gene, CDR1 is LGHDT and CDR2 is YNNKEL (reference sequence). Deletions cut 1 base from V and 6 bases from J, with 24 bases between. The CDR3 sequence: CASSQGLGGFLSNDGYTF. CDR3 coding DNA: TGTGCCAGCAGCCAAGGATTAGGAGGGTTTCTTTCCAATGATGGCTACACCTTC.

The chain has TRBV10-3 and TRBJ2-7; D possibly uses TRBD1 or TRBD2 (5 bases each). The V end lost 4 bases, the J end lost 5 bases, and 12 bases lay between the germline ends. Per the germline V gene, CDR1 is ENHRY and CDR2 is SYGVKD. The CDR3 sequence is 13 residues long. In DNA form, the CDR3 reads TGTGCCATCAGTGGGGGCGGGTTGGACGAGCAGTACTTC. Protein: CAISGGGLDEQYF.

The V and J genes are TRBV5-6 and TRBJ1-2; D might be TRBD1 (5 bases). This CDR3 contains 13 residues. Germline V gene data show CDR1 as SGHDT and CDR2 as YYEEEE. Trimming pared 0 bases from V and 10 bases from J, leaving 13 bases between. CDR3 DNA: TGTGCCAGCAGCTTGGGACAGATCCTATCCTACACCTTC. It specifies CASSLGQILSYTF.

The chain uses TRBV19 and TRBJ1-1; 7 nucleotides match TRBD1. Germline loops: CDR1 LNHDA, CDR2 SQIVND (reference sequence). V shed 5 bases and J 6 bases; nucleotides not matched to a gene: 6. CDR3 size: 13 residues. This CDR3 is CASSRQGTPEAFF. DNA for the CDR3: TGTGCCAGTAGTCGACAGGGAACGCCTGAAGCTTTCTTT.

J is TRBJ2-5 and V is TRBV7-7, with 9 bases aligning to TRBD1. Germline CDR1 reads SSHAT; CDR2 reads FNYEAQ (reference sequence). J was trimmed by 5 bases and V by 6 bases; bases with no gene match: 10. The CDR3 is 15 amino acids. CDR3 nucleotides: TGTGCCAGCAGTCTAAATACAGGGGGCGAGGAGACCCAGTACTTC. Translated, it gives CASSLNTGGEETQYF.

In this sample, this clone turned up once. The chain's CDR3 is CASTAKSGNTGELFF. The CDR3 region has the DNA TGTGCCAGTACTGCGAAGAGCGGAAACACCGGGGAGCTGTTTTTT. The V and J genes are TRBV19 and TRBJ2-2, with a possible D match to TRBD2 (5 bases). V lost 7 bases and J 2 bases, leaving 14 bases between the germline ends. Germline CDR1 and CDR2: LNHDA and SQIVND (reference sequence). The CDR3 spans 15 residues. The full variable domain, completed using reference TRBV19 and TRBJ2-2, is DGGITQSPKYLFRKEGQNVTLSCEQNLNHDAMYWYRQDPGQGLRLIYYSQIVNDFQKGDIAEGYSVSREKKESFPLTVTSAQKNPTAFYLCASTAKSGNTGELFFGEGSRLTVL.